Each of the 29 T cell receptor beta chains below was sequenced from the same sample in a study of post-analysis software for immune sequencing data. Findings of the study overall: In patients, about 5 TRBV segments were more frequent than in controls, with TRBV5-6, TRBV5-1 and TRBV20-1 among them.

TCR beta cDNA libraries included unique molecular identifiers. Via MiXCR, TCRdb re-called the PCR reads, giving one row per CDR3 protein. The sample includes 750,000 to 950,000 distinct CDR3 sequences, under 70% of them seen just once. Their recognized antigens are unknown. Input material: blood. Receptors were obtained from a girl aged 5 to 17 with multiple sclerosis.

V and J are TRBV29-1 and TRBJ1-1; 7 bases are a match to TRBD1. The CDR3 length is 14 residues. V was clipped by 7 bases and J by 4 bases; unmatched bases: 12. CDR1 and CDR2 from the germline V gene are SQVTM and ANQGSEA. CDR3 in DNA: TGCAGCGCCGCGACAGGGCCCGTTACCACTGAAGCTTTCTTT. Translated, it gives CSAATGPVTTEAFF.

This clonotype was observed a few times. The CDR3 here is CASGLVLTDTQYF. As DNA, the CDR3 is TGTGCTAGTGGTTTGGTACTCACAGATACGCAGTATTTT. V usage is TRBV12-5 and J usage is TRBJ2-3; no clear D. Germline CDR1 LGHNT, CDR2 FRNRAP. The V end was cut by 0 bases, the J end by 2 bases, with 3 bases between. CDR3 size: 13 residues.

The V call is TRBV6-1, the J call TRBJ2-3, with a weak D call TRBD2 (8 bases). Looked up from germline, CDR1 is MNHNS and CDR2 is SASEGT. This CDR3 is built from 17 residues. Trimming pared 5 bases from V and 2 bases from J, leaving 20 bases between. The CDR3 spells CASSLGTAGAPTDTQYF. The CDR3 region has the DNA TGTGCCAGCAGTCTGGGGACAGCGGGGGCCCCCACAGATACGCAGTATTTT.

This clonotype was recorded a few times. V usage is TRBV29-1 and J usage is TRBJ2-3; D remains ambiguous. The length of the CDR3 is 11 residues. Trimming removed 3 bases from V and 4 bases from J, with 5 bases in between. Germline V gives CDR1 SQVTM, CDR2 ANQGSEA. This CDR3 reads CSVEDPDTQYF. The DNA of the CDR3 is TGCAGCGTTGAGGACCCAGATACGCAGTATTTT.

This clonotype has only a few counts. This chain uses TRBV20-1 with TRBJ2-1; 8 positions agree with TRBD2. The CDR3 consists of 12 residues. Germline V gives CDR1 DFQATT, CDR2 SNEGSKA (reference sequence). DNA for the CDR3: TGCAGCGGCGGGAGGAACTACAATGAGCAGTTCTTC. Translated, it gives CSGGRNYNEQFF.

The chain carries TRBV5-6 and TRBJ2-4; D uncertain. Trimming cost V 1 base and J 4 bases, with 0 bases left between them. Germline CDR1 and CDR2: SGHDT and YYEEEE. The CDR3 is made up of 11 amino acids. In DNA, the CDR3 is TGTGCCAGCAGCTTGAAAAACATTCAGTACTTC. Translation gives CASSLKNIQYF.

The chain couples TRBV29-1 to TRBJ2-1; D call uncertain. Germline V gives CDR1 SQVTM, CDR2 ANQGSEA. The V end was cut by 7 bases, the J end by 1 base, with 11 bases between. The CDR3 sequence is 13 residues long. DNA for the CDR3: TGCAGCGGAGATAGTAGGTCCTACAATGAGCAGTTCTTC. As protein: CSGDSRSYNEQFF.

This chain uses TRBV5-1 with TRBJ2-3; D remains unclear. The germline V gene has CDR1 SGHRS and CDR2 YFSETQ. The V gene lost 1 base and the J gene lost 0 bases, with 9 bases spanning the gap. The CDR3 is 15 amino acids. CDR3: CASSLTKTSTDTQYF. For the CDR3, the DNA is TGCGCCAGCAGCTTGACCAAGACTAGCACAGATACGCAGTATTTT.

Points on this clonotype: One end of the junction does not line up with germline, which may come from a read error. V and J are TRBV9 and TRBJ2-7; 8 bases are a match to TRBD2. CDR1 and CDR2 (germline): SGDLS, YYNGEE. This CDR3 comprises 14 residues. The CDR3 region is CASTRTSTDYGQYF. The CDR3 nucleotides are TGTGCCAGCACCAGGACTAGCACCGACTACGGGCAGTACTTC.

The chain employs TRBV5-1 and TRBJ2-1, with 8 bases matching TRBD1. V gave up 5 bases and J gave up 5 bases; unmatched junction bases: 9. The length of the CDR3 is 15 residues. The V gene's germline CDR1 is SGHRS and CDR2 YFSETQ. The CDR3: CASSSRGRSDNEQFF. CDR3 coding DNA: TGCGCCAGCAGTTCCAGGGGGCGTAGCGACAATGAGCAGTTCTTC. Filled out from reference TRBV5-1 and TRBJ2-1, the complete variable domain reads KAGVTQTPRYLIKTRGQQVTLSCSPISGHRSVSWYQQTPGQGLQFLFEYFSETQRNKGNFPGRFSGRQFSNSRSEMNVSTLELGDSALYLCASSSRGRSDNEQFFGPGTRLTVL.

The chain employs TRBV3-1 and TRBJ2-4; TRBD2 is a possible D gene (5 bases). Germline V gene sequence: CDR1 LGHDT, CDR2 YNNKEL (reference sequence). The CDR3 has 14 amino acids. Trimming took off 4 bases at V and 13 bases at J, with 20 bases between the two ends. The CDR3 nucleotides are TGTGCCAGCAGCCGGGAGCTTCAGACTCGTGAGCAGTACTTC. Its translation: CASSRELQTREQYF.

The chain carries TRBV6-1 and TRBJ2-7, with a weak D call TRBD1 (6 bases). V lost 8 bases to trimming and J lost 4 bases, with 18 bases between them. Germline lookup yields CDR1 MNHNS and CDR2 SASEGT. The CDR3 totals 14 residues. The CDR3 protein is CASLGQGEPYEQYF. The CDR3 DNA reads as TGTGCCAGCTTGGGACAAGGGGAGCCGTACGAGCAGTACTTC.

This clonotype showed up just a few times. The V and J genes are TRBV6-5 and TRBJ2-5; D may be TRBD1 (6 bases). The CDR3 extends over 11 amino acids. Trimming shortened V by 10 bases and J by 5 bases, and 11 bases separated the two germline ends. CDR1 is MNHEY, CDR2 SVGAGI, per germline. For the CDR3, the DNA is TGTGCCACCCACCAGGGGGAGACCCAGTACTTC. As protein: CATHQGETQYF.

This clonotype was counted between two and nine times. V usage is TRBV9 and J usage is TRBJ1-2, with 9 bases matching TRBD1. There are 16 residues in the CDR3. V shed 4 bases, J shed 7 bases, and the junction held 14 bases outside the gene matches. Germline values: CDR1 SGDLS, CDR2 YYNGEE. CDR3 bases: TGTGCCAGCAGCCCCACCTCCGGGACAGGGCTTGGTGGCTACACCTTC. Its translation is CASSPTSGTGLGGYTF.

The CDR3 bases are TGTGCCAGCAGCCCCGCTCGGCAATACTCCTACAATGAGCAGTTCTTC. Protein sequence: CASSPARQYSYNEQFF. The chain recombines TRBV9 with TRBJ2-1; no clear D. The CDR3 covers 16 residues. Germline CDR1 is SGDLS and CDR2 is YYNGEE. Between the trimmed V and J ends, which lost 4 bases and 0 bases, there was a span of 14 bases. Using reference TRBV9 and TRBJ2-1 for the parts outside the CDR3, the full variable domain is DSGVTQTPKHLITATGQRVTLRCSPRSGDLSVYWYQQSLDQGLQFLIQYYNGEERAKGNILERFSAQQFPDLHSELNLSSLELGDSALYFCASSPARQYSYNEQFFGPGTRLTVL.

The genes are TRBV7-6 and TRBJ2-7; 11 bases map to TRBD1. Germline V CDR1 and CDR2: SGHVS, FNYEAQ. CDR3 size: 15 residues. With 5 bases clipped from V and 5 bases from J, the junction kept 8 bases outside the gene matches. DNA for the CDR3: TGTGCCAGCAGCGACGGACAGGGGGCGTCAAACGAGCAGTACTTC. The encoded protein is CASSDGQGASNEQYF.

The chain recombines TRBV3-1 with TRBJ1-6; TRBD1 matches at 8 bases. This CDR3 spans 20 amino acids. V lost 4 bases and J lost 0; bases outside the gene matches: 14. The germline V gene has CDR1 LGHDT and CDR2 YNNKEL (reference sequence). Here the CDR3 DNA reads TGTGCCAGCAGCCGACCGCGAGACAGGACAGGGTCCTCCTATAATTCACCCCTCCACTTT. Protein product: CASSRPRDRTGSSYNSPLHF.

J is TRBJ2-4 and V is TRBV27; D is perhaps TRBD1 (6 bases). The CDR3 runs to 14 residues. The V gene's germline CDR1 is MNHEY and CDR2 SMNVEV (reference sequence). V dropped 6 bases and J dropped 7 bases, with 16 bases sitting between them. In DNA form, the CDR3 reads TGTGCCAGCAGCCTAGGGGGATCCCGGAACATTCAGTACTTC. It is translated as CASSLGGSRNIQYF.

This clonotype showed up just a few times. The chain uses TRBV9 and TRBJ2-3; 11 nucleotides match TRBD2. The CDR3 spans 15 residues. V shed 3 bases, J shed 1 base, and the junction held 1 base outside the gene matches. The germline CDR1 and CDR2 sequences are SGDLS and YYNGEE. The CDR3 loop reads CASSASGGRTDTQYF. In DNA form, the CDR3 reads TGTGCCAGCAGCGCTAGCGGGGGGCGCACAGATACGCAGTATTTT.

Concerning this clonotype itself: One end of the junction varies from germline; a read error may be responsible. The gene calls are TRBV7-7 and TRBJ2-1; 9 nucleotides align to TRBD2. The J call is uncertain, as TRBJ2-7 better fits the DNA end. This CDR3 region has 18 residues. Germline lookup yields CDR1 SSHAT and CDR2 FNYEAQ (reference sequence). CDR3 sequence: CASSPHVPGLASYNEQYF. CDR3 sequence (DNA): TGTGCTAGCAGCCCCCACGTCCCGGGACTAGCCTCCTACAATGAGCAGTACTTC.

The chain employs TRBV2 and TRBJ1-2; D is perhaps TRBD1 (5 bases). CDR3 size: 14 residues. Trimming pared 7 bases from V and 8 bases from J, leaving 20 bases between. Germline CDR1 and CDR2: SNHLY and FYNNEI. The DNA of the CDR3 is TGTGCCAGCACCGGGGACGGTAACTATGGAGGCTACACCTTC. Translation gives CASTGDGNYGGYTF.

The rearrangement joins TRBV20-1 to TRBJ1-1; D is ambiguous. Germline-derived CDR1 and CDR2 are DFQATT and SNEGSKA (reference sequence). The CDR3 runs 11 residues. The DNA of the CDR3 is TGCATGTCTAGCCCTGACACTGAAGCTTTCTTT. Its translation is CMSSPDTEAFF.

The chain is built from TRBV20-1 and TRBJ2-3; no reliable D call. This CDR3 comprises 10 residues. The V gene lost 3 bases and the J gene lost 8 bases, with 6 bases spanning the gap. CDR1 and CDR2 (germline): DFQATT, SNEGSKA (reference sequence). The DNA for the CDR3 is TGCAGTGCTAGGGATTCTACGCAGTATTTT. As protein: CSARDSTQYF.

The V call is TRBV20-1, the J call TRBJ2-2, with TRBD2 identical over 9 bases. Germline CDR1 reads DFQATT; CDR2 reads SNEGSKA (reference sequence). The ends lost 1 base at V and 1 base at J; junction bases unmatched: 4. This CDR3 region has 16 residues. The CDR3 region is CSARGGTSLNTGELFF. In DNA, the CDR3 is TGCAGTGCTAGAGGGGGGACTAGCTTGAACACCGGGGAGCTGTTTTTT.

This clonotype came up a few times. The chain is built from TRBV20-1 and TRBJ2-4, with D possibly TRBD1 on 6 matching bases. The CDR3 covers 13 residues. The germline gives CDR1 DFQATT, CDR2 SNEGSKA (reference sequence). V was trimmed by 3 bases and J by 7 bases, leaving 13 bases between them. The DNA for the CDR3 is TGCAGTGCTAGGGACAGTATCACGAACATTCAGTACTTC. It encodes CSARDSITNIQYF.

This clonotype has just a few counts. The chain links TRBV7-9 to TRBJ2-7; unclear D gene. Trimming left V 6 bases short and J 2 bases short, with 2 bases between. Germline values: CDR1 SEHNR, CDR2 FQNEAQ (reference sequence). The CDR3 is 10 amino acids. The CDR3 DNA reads TGTGCCAGCAGTCCCTACGAGCAGTACTTC. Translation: CASSPYEQYF.

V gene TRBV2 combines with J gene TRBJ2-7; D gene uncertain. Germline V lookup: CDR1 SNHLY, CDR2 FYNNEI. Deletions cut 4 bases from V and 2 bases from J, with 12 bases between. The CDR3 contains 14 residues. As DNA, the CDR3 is TGTGCCAGCAGTGGCGATGGATTCGCCTACGAGCAGTACTTC. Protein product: CASSGDGFAYEQYF.

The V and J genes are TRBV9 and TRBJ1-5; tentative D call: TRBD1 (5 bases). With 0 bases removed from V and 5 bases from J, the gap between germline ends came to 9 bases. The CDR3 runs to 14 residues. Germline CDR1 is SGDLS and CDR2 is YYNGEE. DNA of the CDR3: TGTGCCAGCAGCGTAGGGTGGGGGGATCAGCCCCAGCATTTT. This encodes CASSVGWGDQPQHF.

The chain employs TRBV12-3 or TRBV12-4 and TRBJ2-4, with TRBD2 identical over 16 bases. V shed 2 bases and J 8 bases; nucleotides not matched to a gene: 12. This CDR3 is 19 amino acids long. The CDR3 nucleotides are TGTGCCAGCAGTTTAAGGTCGGGACTAGCGGGAGGGCCGAGGGACATTCAGTACTTC. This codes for CASSLRSGLAGGPRDIQYF.